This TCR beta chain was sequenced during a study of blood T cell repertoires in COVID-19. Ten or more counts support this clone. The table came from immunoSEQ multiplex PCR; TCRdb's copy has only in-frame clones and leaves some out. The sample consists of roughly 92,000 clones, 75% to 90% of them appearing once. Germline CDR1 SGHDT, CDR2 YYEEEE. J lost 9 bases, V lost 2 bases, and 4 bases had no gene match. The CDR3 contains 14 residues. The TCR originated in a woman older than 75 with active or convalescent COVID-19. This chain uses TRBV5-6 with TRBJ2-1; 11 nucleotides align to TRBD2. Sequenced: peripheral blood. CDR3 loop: CASSFRLAGSEQFF. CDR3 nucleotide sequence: TGTGCCAGCAGCTTCCGACTAGCGGGAAGTGAGCAGTTCTTC. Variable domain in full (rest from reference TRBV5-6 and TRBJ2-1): DAGVTQSPTHLIKTRGQQVTLRCSPKSGHDTVSWYQQALGQGPQFIFQYYEEEERQRGNFPDRFSGHQFPNYSSELNVNALLLGDSALYLCASSFRLAGSEQFFGPGTRLTVL.